The 28 T cell receptor beta chains given below trace back to one sample, sequenced in a study of control samples from healthy donors and cancer patients. TCRdb keeps only in-frame clones here, not all; method: immunoSEQ multiplex PCR. The sample holds fewer than 150,000 clones, just over 90% seen once. Sequencing was done on a sample of blood. These receptor sequences come from a woman aged 18-29 years in good health.

J is TRBJ1-1 and V is TRBV6-5; TRBD1 agrees at 7 bases. Per the germline V gene, CDR1 is MNHEY and CDR2 is SVGAGI. This CDR3 has 13 residues. Germline trimming cut 10 bases from V and 7 bases from J; bases unmatched to any gene: 12. Here the CDR3 reads CATQGRAGGEAFF. DNA for the CDR3: TGTGCCACTCAGGGTAGGGCAGGGGGTGAAGCTTTCTTT.

The J gene is TRBJ2-3, the V gene TRBV19; D gene unclear. In germline, CDR1 is LNHDA, CDR2 SQIVND (reference sequence). Trimming took off 6 bases at V and 5 bases at J, with 18 bases between the two ends. This CDR3 spans 15 amino acids. CDR3 loop: CASSLGNRALDTQYF. DNA for the CDR3: TGTGCCAGTAGCTTGGGGAATAGGGCGTTAGATACGCAGTATTTT.

The chain carries TRBV7-9 and TRBJ2-2; D gene unclear. The CDR3 runs to 16 residues. Trimming stripped 3 bases from V and 0 bases from J, with 11 bases between. Germline assignment: CDR1 SEHNR and CDR2 FQNEAQ (reference sequence). CDR3 amino acids: CASSFPTPTNTGELFF. The DNA for the CDR3 is TGTGCCAGCAGCTTCCCAACACCAACGAACACCGGGGAGCTGTTTTTT.

The gene calls are TRBV28 and TRBJ2-7; 9 bases map to TRBD2. The CDR3 spans 19 residues. Germline lookup yields CDR1 MDHEN and CDR2 SYDVKM. Trimming took 6 bases from V and 4 from J; bases not matched to a gene: 22. The CDR3 nucleotides read TGTGCCAGCAGCTCTCTGGCTAGCGGGGCTCTTACCAACCGTTACGAGCAGTACTTC. Its protein is CASSSLASGALTNRYEQYF.

This chain uses TRBV6-1 with TRBJ2-5; D remains unclear. The ends were cut back, 0 bases at V and 6 bases at J, with 14 bases in the middle. Germline CDR1 reads MNHNS; CDR2 reads SASEGT. The CDR3 totals 15 residues. The CDR3 spells CASSEALLGTQTQYF. CDR3 nucleotides: TGTGCCAGCAGTGAAGCGCTTCTGGGAACTCAGACCCAGTACTTC.

About this clone: The sample has other DNA sequences that encode this CDR3 too. This chain uses TRBV28 with TRBJ1-2; 8 nucleotides line up with TRBD1. The CDR3 totals 14 residues. Trimming removed 3 bases from V and 4 bases from J; junction bases left unmatched: 4. The germline CDR1 and CDR2 sequences are MDHEN and SYDVKM. The CDR3 DNA follows: TGTGCCAGCAGTTTCCCGGACAGGGTCTATGGCTACACCTTC. It is translated as CASSFPDRVYGYTF.

The chain is built from TRBV9 and TRBJ1-1; TRBD1 is a possible D gene (6 bases). Trimming stripped 4 bases from V and 4 bases from J, with 17 bases between. Germline V gene lookup returns CDR1 SGDLS and CDR2 YYNGEE. The CDR3 covers 15 residues. The CDR3 here is CASSPPGGAGTEAFF. The CDR3 nucleotides read TGTGCCAGCAGCCCCCCGGGGGGCGCGGGCACTGAAGCTTTCTTT.

This chain connects TRBV18 to TRBJ2-2, with D possibly TRBD1 on 6 matching bases. The CDR3 runs to 17 residues. CDR1 is KGHSH, CDR2 LQKENI, per germline. The V and J ends lost 2 bases and 10 bases respectively, with 23 bases between them. CDR3 residues: CASSPNAGATPPPELFF. For the CDR3, the DNA is TGTGCCAGCTCACCAAATGCAGGGGCCACCCCACCTCCGGAGCTGTTTTTT.

The rearrangement joins TRBV7-3 to TRBJ2-5, with D possibly called TRBD1 or TRBD2 (6 bases each). In germline, CDR1 is SGHTA, CDR2 FQGTGA. V was trimmed by 4 bases and J by 4 bases, leaving 10 bases between them. This CDR3 is 13 amino acids long. CDR3 DNA: TGTGCCAGCAGCTCACAGGGAGGAGAGACCCAGTACTTC. Translated: CASSSQGGETQYF.

This clone has only one observation. Here the CDR3 reads CASSPTGRKDNSPLHF. CDR3 DNA: TGTGCCAGCTCACCAACAGGGAGGAAGGATAATTCACCCCTCCACTTT. The chain uses TRBV18 and TRBJ1-6, with D perhaps matching TRBD1 (6 bases). Germline CDR1 reads KGHSH; CDR2 reads LQKENI. Trimming took off 2 bases at V and 5 bases at J, with 13 bases between the two ends. The CDR3 has 16 amino acids.

The rearrangement uses TRBV4-3 and TRBJ1-2; tentatively, D is TRBD1 (5 bases). The CDR3 spans 17 residues. The germline V gene encodes CDR1 LGHNA and CDR2 YSLEER. The V end was cut by 0 bases, the J end by 4 bases, with 18 bases between. The CDR3 loop is CASSQEVVREISYGYTF. In nucleotides, the CDR3 is TGCGCCAGCAGCCAAGAGGTCGTCAGGGAGATCTCCTATGGCTACACCTTC.

This clone was recorded only once. The chain employs TRBV7-9 and TRBJ1-4; perhaps TRBD1 as D (6 bases). V lost 2 bases to trimming and J lost 5 bases, with 18 bases between them. The germline V gene encodes CDR1 SEHNR and CDR2 FQNEAQ (reference sequence). This CDR3 has 17 residues. The CDR3 sequence: CASSLKVSEGVNEKLFF. The CDR3 DNA follows: TGTGCCAGCAGCTTAAAGGTGTCGGAGGGGGTGAATGAAAAACTGTTTTTT.

The sample holds a few counts of this clone. The V gene is TRBV7-7, the J gene TRBJ1-1, with D unclear. The germline V gene has CDR1 SSHAT and CDR2 FNYEAQ (reference sequence). This CDR3 has 13 amino acids. Trimming cost V 3 bases and J 0 bases, with 5 bases left between them. For the CDR3, the DNA is TGTGCCAGCAGCTTGACCCTGAACACTGAAGCTTTCTTT. It specifies CASSLTLNTEAFF.

The rearrangement links TRBV6-1 to TRBJ1-1; no reliable D call. Germline values: CDR1 MNHNS, CDR2 SASEGT. V was shortened by 0 bases and J by 0 bases, with 8 bases between the two germline ends. The CDR3 loop spans 15 amino acids. The chain's CDR3 is CASSEAPPLNTEAFF. CDR3 sequence (DNA): TGTGCCAGCAGTGAAGCGCCGCCACTGAACACTGAAGCTTTCTTT.

The CDR3 coding sequence is TGTGCCAGCAGCCGCCAAACAGGGACCCAAGAGACCCAGTACTTC. Its protein is CASSRQTGTQETQYF. This chain uses TRBV9 with TRBJ2-5, with D possibly matching TRBD1 (6 bases). There are 15 residues in the CDR3. The germline gives CDR1 SGDLS, CDR2 YYNGEE. Deletions cut 4 bases from V and 1 base from J, with 14 bases between.

V and J are TRBV7-9 and TRBJ1-3; a weak D match, TRBD1 (6 bases). With 5 bases removed from V and 3 bases from J, the gap between germline ends came to 23 bases. Per the germline V gene, CDR1 is SEHNR and CDR2 is FQNEAQ (reference sequence). CDR3 length: 18 residues. CDR3 sequence (DNA): TGTGCCAGCAGCCCCCTGGAGTACCAGGGGAAAGGTGGAAACACCATATATTTT. Encoded protein: CASSPLEYQGKGGNTIYF.

The chain recombines TRBV30 with TRBJ2-3, with D possibly matching TRBD1 (6 bases). The CDR3 sequence is 14 residues long. Trimming took off 4 bases at V and 0 bases at J, with 11 bases between the two ends. From germline, CDR1 is GTSNPN and CDR2 SVGIG (reference sequence). The CDR3 DNA follows: TGTGCCTGGAATTTGGGGGCTAGCACAGATACGCAGTATTTT. This translates into CAWNLGASTDTQYF.

The gene calls are TRBV4-1 and TRBJ1-1, with 8 positions matching TRBD1. Losses at the gene ends were 3 bases for V and 0 bases for J; bases not matched to a gene: 15. The CDR3 extends over 19 amino acids. Germline lookup yields CDR1 MGHRA and CDR2 YSYEKL. The CDR3 spells CASSHRYQGAPEMNTEAFF. Written as DNA, the CDR3 is TGCGCCAGCAGCCACCGCTACCAGGGGGCTCCCGAGATGAACACTGAAGCTTTCTTT.

This clone was found once. This rearrangement joins TRBV29-1 to TRBJ1-2; D is undetermined. Trimming removed 2 bases from V and 4 bases from J, with 8 bases in between. This CDR3 is 12 amino acids long. CDR1 SQVTM and CDR2 ANQGSEA come from the germline V gene. The DNA for the CDR3 is TGCAGCGTTGAAATAGGAGCCTATGGCTACACCTTC. This translates into CSVEIGAYGYTF.

V gene TRBV19 combines with J gene TRBJ1-2; 8 bases are a match to TRBD1. CDR1 and CDR2 (germline): LNHDA, SQIVND (reference sequence). With V trimmed by 10 bases and J by 7 bases, 11 bases remained unmatched. This CDR3 has 13 residues. The CDR3 nucleotides read TGTGCCACCACATCCCGGACAGGGCTTGGCTACACCTTC. Protein sequence: CATTSRTGLGYTF. The entire variable domain, with the rest obtained from reference TRBV19 and TRBJ1-2, is as follows: DGGITQSPKYLFRKEGQNVTLSCEQNLNHDAMYWYRQDPGQGLRLIYYSQIVNDFQKGDIAEGYSVSREKKESFPLTVTSAQKNPTAFYLCATTSRTGLGYTFGSGTRLTVV.

This sequence joins TRBV18 and TRBJ2-1; 8 nucleotides agree with TRBD1. The CDR3 has 14 residues. Germline V gene sequence: CDR1 KGHSH, CDR2 LQKENI. With 2 bases clipped from V and 5 bases from J, the junction kept 2 bases outside the gene matches. The CDR3 is CASSPLDRDNEQFF. CDR3 coding DNA: TGTGCCAGCTCACCATTGGACAGGGACAATGAGCAGTTCTTC.

The chain uses TRBV10-2 and TRBJ1-1; no clear D gene. The V end lost 5 bases, the J end lost 1 base, and 5 bases lay between the germline ends. This CDR3 comprises 12 residues. CDR1 WSHSY and CDR2 SAAADI come from the germline V gene. CDR3 residues: CASSLRNTEAFF. CDR3 DNA sequence: TGCGCCAGCAGTTTAAGGAACACTGAAGCTTTCTTT.

This clone appeared a few times. The chain links TRBV6-5 to TRBJ2-7; D unresolved. Per the germline V gene, CDR1 is MNHEY and CDR2 is SVGAGI. The CDR3 is made up of 14 amino acids. Between the trimmed V and J ends, which lost 4 bases and 5 bases, there was a span of 15 bases. The chain's CDR3 is CASSSHPSLNEQYF. In nucleotides, the CDR3 is TGTGCCAGCAGTTCACATCCATCCCTAAACGAGCAGTACTTC.

The chain is built from TRBV5-1 and TRBJ2-3, with 7 bases lining up with TRBD1. The J segment lost 6 bases and the V segment lost 0 bases, leaving 4 bases of the junction unmatched. Germline CDR1 reads SGHRS; CDR2 reads YFSETQ. The CDR3 length is 14 residues. CDR3 bases: TGCGCCAGCAGCTTGGGGACAGGCTCGGATACGCAGTATTTT. It yields the protein CASSLGTGSDTQYF.

The V call is TRBV4-1, the J call TRBJ2-5; TRBD2 might be the D (6 bases). V lost 2 bases, J lost 0 bases, and 19 bases lay in between. The CDR3 length is 18 residues. Germline loops: CDR1 MGHRA, CDR2 YSYEKL. This CDR3 is CASSQWTATRLNQETQYF. In DNA form, the CDR3 reads TGCGCCAGCAGCCAATGGACGGCGACTAGACTAAACCAAGAGACCCAGTACTTC.

The chain recombines TRBV7-9 with TRBJ1-2; D might be TRBD1 (5 bases). Looked up from germline, CDR1 is SEHNR and CDR2 is FQNEAQ (reference sequence). This CDR3 has 13 amino acids. Trimming cost V 2 bases and J 8 bases, with 12 bases left between them. The CDR3 region is CASSLLGDKGYTF. The CDR3 bases are TGTGCCAGCAGCTTATTGGGGGATAAGGGCTACACCTTC.

DNA for the CDR3: TGTGCTAGTGGTTTGTCCGGCGGGGGCGCATTCAATGAGCAGTTCTTC. Residues: CASGLSGGGAFNEQFF. The V gene is TRBV12-5, the J gene TRBJ2-1; a possible D gene is TRBD2 (7 bases). This CDR3 comprises 16 residues. V lost 2 bases and J 6 bases, leaving 17 bases between the germline ends. Germline V gene lookup returns CDR1 LGHNT and CDR2 FRNRAP.

CDR3 sequence (DNA): TGTGCTAGTGGTTTGGTACTGTTGGGACAGGGGGGGGAGACCCAGTACTTC. Protein product: CASGLVLLGQGGETQYF. V gene TRBV12-5 combines with J gene TRBJ2-5, with 11 positions matching TRBD1. The CDR3 is 17 amino acids. Germline V CDR1 and CDR2: LGHNT, FRNRAP. Trimming took 0 bases from V and 5 from J; bases not matched to a gene: 8.